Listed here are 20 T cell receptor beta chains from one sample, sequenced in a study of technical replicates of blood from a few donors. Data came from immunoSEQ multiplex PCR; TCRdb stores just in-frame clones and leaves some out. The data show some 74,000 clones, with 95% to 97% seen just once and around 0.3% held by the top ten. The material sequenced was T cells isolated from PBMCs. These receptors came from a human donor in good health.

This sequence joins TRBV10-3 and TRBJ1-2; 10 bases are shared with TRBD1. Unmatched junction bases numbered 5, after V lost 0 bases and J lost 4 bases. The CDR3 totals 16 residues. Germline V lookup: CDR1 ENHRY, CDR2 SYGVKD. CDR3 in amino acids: CAISESRQGASYGYTF. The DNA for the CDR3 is TGTGCCATCAGTGAGTCTAGACAGGGGGCCTCCTATGGCTACACCTTC.

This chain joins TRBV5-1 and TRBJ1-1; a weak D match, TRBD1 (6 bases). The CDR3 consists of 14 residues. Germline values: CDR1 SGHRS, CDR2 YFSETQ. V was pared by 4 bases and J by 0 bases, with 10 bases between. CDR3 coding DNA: TGCGCCAGCAGCCCTGGACAGATGAACACTGAAGCTTTCTTT. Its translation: CASSPGQMNTEAFF. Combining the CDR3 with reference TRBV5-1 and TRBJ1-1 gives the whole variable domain KAGVTQTPRYLIKTRGQQVTLSCSPISGHRSVSWYQQTPGQGLQFLFEYFSETQRNKGNFPGRFSGRQFSNSRSEMNVSTLELGDSALYLCASSPGQMNTEAFFGQGTRLTVV.

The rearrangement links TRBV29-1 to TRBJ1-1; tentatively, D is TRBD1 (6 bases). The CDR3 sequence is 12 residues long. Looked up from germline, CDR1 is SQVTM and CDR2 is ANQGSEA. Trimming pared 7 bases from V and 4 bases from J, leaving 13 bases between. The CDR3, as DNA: TGCAGCGGTGGGGGGGGCGCCACTGAAGCTTTCTTT. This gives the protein CSGGGGATEAFF.

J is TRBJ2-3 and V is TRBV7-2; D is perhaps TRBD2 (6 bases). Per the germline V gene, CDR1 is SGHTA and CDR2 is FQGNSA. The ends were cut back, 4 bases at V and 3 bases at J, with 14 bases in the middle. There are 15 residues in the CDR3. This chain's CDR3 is CASSSPTSSTDTQYF. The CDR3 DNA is TGTGCCAGCAGCTCTCCAACTAGCTCGACAGATACGCAGTATTTT.

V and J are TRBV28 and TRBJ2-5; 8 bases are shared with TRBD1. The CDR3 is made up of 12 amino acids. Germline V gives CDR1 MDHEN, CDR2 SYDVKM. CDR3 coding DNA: TGTGCTAGTCAGGGGGCCCGGGAGACCCAGTACTTC. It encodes CASQGARETQYF. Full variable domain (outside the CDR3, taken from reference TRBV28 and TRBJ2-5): DVKVTQSSRYLVKRTGEKVFLECVQDMDHENMFWYRQDPGLGLRLIYFSYDVKMKEKGDIPEGYSVSREKKERFSLILESASTNQTSMYLCASQGARETQYFGPGTRLLVL.

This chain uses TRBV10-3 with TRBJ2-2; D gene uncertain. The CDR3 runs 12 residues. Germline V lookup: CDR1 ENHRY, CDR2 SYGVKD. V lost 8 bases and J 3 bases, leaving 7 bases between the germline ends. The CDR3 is CAILPDTGELFF. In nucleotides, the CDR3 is TGTGCCATCCTTCCCGACACCGGGGAGCTGTTTTTT.

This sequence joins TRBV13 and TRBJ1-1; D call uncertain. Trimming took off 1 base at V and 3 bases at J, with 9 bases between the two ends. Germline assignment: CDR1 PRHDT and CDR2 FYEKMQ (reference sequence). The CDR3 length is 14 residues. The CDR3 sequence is CASSLASGYTEAFF. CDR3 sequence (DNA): TGTGCCAGCAGCTTAGCTTCAGGATACACTGAAGCTTTCTTT.

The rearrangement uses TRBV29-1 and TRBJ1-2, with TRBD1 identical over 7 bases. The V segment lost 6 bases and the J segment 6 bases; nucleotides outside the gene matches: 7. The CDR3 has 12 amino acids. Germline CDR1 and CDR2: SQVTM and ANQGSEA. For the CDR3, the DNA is TGCAGCGTGGATGGACAGGAAAATGGCTACACCTTC. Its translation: CSVDGQENGYTF.

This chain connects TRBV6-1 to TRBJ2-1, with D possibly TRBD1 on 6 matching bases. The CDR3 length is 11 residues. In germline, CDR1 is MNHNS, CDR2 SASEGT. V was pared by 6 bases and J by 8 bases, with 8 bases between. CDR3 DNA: TGTGCCAGCAGATACAGGGATGAGCAGTTCTTC. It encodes CASRYRDEQFF.

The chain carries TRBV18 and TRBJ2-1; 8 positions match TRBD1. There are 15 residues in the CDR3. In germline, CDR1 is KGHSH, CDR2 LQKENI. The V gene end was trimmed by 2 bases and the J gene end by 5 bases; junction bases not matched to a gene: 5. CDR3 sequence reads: CASSPMDRVNNEQFF. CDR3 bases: TGTGCCAGCTCACCAATGGACAGGGTTAACAATGAGCAGTTCTTC.

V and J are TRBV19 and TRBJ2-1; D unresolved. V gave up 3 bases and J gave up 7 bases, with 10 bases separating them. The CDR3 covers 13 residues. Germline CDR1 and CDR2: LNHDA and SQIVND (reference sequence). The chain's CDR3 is CASSMARYNEQFF. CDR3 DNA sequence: TGTGCCAGTAGTATGGCTAGATATAATGAGCAGTTCTTC.

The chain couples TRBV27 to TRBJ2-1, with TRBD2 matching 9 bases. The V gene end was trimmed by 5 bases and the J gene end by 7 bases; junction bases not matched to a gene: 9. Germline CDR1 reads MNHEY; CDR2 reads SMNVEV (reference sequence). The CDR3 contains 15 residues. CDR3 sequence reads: CASSLIAGAVNEQFF. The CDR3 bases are TGTGCCAGCAGTCTAATAGCGGGAGCAGTGAATGAGCAGTTCTTC.

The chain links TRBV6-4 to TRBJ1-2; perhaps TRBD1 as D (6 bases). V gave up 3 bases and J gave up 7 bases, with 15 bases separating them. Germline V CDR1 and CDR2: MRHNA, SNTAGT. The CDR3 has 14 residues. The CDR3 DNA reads TGTGCCAGCAGTGAACAGGAAGGGGGAACTGGCTACACCTTC. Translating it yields CASSEQEGGTGYTF.

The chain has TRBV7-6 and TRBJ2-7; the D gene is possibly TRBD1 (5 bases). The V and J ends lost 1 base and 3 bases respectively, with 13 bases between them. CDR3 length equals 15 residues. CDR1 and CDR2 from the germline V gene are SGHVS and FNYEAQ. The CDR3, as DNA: TGTGCCAGCAGCTTAGGTCCGGACATGCTCTACGAGCAGTACTTC. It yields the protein CASSLGPDMLYEQYF.

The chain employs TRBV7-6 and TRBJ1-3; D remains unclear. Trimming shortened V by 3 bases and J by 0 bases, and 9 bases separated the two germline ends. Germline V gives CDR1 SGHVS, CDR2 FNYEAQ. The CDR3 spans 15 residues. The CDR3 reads CASSFGPLSGNTIYF. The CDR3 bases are TGTGCCAGCAGCTTTGGCCCCCTCTCTGGAAACACCATATATTTT. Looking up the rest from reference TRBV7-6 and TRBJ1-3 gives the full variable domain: GAGVSQSPRYKVTKRGQDVALRCDPISGHVSLYWYRQALGQGPEFLTYFNYEAQQDKSGLPNDRFSAERPEGSISTLTIQRTEQRDSAMYRCASSFGPLSGNTIYFGEGSWLTVV.

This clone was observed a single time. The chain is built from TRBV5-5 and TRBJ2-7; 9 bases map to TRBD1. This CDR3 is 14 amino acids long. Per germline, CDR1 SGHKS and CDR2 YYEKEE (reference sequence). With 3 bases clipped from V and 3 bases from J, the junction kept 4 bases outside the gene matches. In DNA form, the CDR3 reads TGTGCCAGCAGCTCGGGACAGGGTTACTACGAGCAGTACTTC. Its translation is CASSSGQGYYEQYF. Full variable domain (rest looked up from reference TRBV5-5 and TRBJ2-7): DAGVTQSPTHLIKTRGQQVTLRCSPISGHKSVSWYQQVLGQGPQFIFQYYEKEERGRGNFPDRFSARQFPNYSSELNVNALLLGDSALYLCASSSGQGYYEQYFGPGTRLTVT.

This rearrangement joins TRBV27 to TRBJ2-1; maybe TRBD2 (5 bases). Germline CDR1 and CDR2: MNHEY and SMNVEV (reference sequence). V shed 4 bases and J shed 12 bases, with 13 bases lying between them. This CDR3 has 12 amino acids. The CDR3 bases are TGTGCCAGCAGTTCTGGGAGTGGATCGCAGTTCTTC. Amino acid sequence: CASSSGSGSQFF.

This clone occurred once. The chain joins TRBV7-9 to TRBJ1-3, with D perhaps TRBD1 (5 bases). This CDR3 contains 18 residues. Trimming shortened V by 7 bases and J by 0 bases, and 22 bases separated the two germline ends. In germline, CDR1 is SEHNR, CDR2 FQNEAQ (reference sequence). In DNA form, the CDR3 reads TGTGCCAGCACCATTGGGACTCAACCTTCTAGCTCTGGAAACACCATATATTTT. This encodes CASTIGTQPSSSGNTIYF.

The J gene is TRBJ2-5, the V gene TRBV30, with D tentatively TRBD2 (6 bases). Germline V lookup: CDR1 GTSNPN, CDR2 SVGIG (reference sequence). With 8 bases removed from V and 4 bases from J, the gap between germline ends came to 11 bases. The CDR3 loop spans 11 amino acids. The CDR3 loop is CALSGGETQYF. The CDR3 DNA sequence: TGTGCCCTGTCCGGGGGAGAGACCCAGTACTTC.

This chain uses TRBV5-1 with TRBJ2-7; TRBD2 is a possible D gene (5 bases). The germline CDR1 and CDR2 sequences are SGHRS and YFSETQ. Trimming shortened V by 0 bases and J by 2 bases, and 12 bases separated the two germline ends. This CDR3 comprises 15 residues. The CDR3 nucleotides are TGCGCCAGCAGCTTGGCCAGCGGACCAACCTACGAGCAGTACTTC. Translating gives CASSLASGPTYEQYF.